This TCR beta chain was recorded in a study of blood T cells in healthy people across ages. Background on the study: In model experiments, template switching was able to capture about one barcoded beta molecule for every two T cells that were present.

Using a J-beta primer mix together with a sample-barcoded 5' primer, a second PCR was run for roughly 6 to 12 cycles. Using its own MiXCR run on the 5' RACE reads, TCRdb lists one record per CDR3 protein. The table has around 1,900,000 distinct CDR3 sequences, approximately 39% seen once. The CDR3 sequence is 15 residues long. Trimming removed 0 bases at V and 3 bases at J, with 14 bases between. CDR1 and CDR2 (germline): DFQATT, SNEGSKA (reference sequence). V usage is TRBV20-1 and J usage is TRBJ1-2, with a possible D match to TRBD1 (6 bases). The sample taken for sequencing was blood. This sequence originates from a human donor in good health. This CDR3 is CSARDRKQGDYGYTF. CDR3 bases: TGCAGTGCTAGAGACCGGAAACAGGGAGACTATGGCTACACCTTC.